Reported below is one T cell receptor beta chain. Its specificity is unknown. Measured with immunoSEQ multiplex PCR; TCRdb has only the in-frame clones, and not every one. The sample records around 64,000 clones, roughly 84% being singletons. The data originate from a study of OX40 agonist ivuxolimab in advanced cancers. Looking at the study overall: One hepatocellular carcinoma and two cutaneous melanoma patients partially responded.

General study findings and limits: At 0.1 to 3.0 mg/kg, CD4+ and CD8+ blood T cells expanded clonally by week 6. Some patients who did not respond also had low normalized T-cell clonal expansion.

Blood sampling took place at baseline, cycle 4 day 1, and cycle 7 day 1. The germline gives CDR1 SGHNT, CDR2 YYREEE (reference sequence). The V segment lost 4 bases and the J segment 7 bases; nucleotides outside the gene matches: 8. The CDR3 sequence is 14 residues long. The receptor comes from an adult with an advanced solid tumor such as melanoma, head and neck, liver or kidney cancer. The V call is TRBV5-4, the J call TRBJ2-7; TRBD1 matches at 10 bases. Sequenced material: CD4+ or CD8+ T cells sorted from blood, taken in a trial of the OX40 agonist ivuxolimab. The CDR3 loop is CASSQGTGAREQYF. The CDR3 nucleotides read TGTGCCAGCAGCCAAGGGACAGGGGCCAGGGAGCAGTACTTC.